A selection of T cell receptor beta chains follows, all from one sample in a study of shared clonotypes between healthy human individuals. Libraries were prepared by immunoSEQ multiplex PCR; TCRdb keeps only in-frame clonotypes and omits some of them. Among roughly 1.4 million clones listed, roughly 98.5% were seen once. The sample taken for sequencing was naive CD4+ T cells sorted from blood. Receptors originate from a man aged 25-45 years in good health. Each CDR3 is given with its conserved first and last residue. Each record gives: V gene, D gene, J gene, clone size, CDR3 protein, CDR3 DNA. D genes are given only for firm matches. Only part of the rows carry a size: once, few, many, or a class if the clone is expanded.

TRBV18	-	TRBJ2-5	-	CASSPRGRSQETQYF	TGTGCCAGCTCACCCCGGGGGAGAAGCCAAGAGACCCAGTACTTC
TRBV7-8	-	TRBJ2-7	-	CASSLLHGAYEQYF	TGTGCCAGCAGCTTATTACACGGCGCCTACGAGCAGTACTTC
TRBV5-1	TRBD1	TRBJ1-1	once	CASSHTTGGMNTEAFF	TGCGCCAGCAGCCATACGACAGGGGGAATGAACACTGAAGCTTTCTTT
TRBV9	-	TRBJ2-5	-	CASSVAAGRQETQYF	TGTGCCAGCAGCGTAGCTGCGGGTCGCCAAGAGACCCAGTACTTC
TRBV5-1	-	TRBJ2-1	-	CASSVSGASYNEQFF	TGCGCCAGCAGCGTTAGCGGTGCCTCCTACAATGAGCAGTTCTTC
TRBV14	-	TRBJ2-7	-	CASSAGAHEQYF	TGTGCCAGCAGTGCAGGGGCCCACGAGCAGTACTTC
TRBV6-5	TRBD1	TRBJ2-5	-	CASSKDRGWGETQYF	TGTGCCAGCAGTAAGGACAGGGGCTGGGGTGAGACCCAGTACTTC
TRBV18	TRBD1	TRBJ2-1	-	CASSPPKGAGNEQFF	TGTGCCAGCTCACCACCAAAGGGGGCGGGTAATGAGCAGTTCTTC
TRBV2	-	TRBJ1-1	-	CASSETVYKRGPYAEAFF	TGTGCCAGCAGTGAAACCGTATACAAACGGGGGCCGTATGCTGAAGCTTTCTTT
TRBV30	TRBD1	TRBJ2-7	-	CAWGSGGYEQYF	TGTGCCTGGGGATCAGGGGGCTACGAGCAGTACTTC
TRBV6-1	-	TRBJ1-1	-	CASTWGSMNTEAFF	TGTGCCAGCACGTGGGGGAGCATGAACACTGAAGCTTTCTTT
TRBV11-2	-	TRBJ2-3	-	CASSLDHRSTDTQYF	TGTGCCAGCAGCTTAGACCACAGGAGCACAGATACGCAGTATTTT
TRBV27	-	TRBJ1-5	-	CASSLRGAGSRNQPQHF	TGTGCCAGCAGTTTACGGGGGGCAGGGTCGCGCAATCAGCCCCAGCATTTT
TRBV11-2	TRBD1	TRBJ2-7	-	CASSPTGQAASYEQYF	TGTGCCAGCAGCCCTACGGGACAGGCCGCCTCCTACGAGCAGTACTTC
TRBV7-9	TRBD1	TRBJ2-7	-	CASSTGTDSYEQYF	TGTGCCAGCAGTACCGGGACAGACTCCTACGAGCAGTACTTC
TRBV5-1	-	TRBJ2-5	-	CASSKKAVETQYF	TGCGCCAGCAGCAAGAAGGCCGTGGAGACCCAGTACTTC